Sequencing of this T cell receptor beta chain was carried out in a study of blood T cell repertoires in COVID-19. Study-level background: The study drew acute and convalescent COVID-19 samples from the United States, Italy and Spain. Sample material is recorded as cDNA or gDNA derived from T cells, B-cell-depleted T cells, or PBMCs.

Clones were read by immunoSEQ multiplex PCR, and TCRdb kept only the in-frame ones, dropping some. The sample has approximately 260,000 clones, approximately 88% seen once. Seattle patients were enrolled during active infection and followed longitudinally. Germline V gene sequence: CDR1 GTSNPN, CDR2 SVGIG (reference sequence). V lost 4 bases, J lost 8 bases, and 18 bases lay in between. The CDR3 is 14 amino acids. The gene calls are TRBV30 and TRBJ2-4; maybe TRBD1 (6 bases). Material: peripheral blood. The source is a woman between 65 and 79 years old with COVID-19, enrolled during active disease. CDR3 protein: CAWTPGQGGYIQYF. The CDR3 DNA reads as TGTGCCTGGACTCCGGGACAAGGAGGATACATTCAGTACTTC.